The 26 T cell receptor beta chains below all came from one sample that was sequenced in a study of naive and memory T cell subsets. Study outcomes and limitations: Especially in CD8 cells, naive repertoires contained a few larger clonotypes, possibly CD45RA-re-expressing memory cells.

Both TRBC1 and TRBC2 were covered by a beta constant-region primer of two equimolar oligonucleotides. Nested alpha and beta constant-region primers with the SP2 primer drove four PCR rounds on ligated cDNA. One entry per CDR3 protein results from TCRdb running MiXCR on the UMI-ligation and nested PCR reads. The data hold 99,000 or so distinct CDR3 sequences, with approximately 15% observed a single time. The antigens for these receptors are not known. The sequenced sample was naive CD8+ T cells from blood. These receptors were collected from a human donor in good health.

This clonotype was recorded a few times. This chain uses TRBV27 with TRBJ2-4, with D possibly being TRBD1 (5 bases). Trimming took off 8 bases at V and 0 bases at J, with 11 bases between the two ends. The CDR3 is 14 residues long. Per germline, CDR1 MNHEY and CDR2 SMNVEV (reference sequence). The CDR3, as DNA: TGTGCCAGCGCAGGGATCCTAGCCAAAAACATTCAGTACTTC. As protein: CASAGILAKNIQYF.

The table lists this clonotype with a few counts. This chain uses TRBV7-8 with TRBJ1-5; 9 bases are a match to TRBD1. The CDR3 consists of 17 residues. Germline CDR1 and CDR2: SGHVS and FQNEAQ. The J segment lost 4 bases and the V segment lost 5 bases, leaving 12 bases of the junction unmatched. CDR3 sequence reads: CASSTWTGDARNQPQHF. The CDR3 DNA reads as TGTGCCAGCAGCACCTGGACAGGGGATGCTCGGAATCAGCCCCAGCATTTT.

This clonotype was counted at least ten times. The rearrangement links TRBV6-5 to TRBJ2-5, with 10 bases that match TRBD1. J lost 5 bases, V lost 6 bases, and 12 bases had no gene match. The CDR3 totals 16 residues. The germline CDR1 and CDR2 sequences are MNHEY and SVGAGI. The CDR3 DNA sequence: TGTGCCAGCAGCCTTACGGCCGGGACAGGGGAGGAGACCCAGTACTTC. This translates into CASSLTAGTGEETQYF.

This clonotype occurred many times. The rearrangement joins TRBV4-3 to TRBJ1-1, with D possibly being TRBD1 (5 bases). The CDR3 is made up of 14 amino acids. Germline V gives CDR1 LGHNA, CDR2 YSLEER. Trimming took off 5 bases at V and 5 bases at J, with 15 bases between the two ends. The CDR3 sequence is CASSTGTSGTEAFF. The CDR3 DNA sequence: TGCGCCAGCAGCACCGGGACGAGCGGGACTGAAGCTTTCTTT.

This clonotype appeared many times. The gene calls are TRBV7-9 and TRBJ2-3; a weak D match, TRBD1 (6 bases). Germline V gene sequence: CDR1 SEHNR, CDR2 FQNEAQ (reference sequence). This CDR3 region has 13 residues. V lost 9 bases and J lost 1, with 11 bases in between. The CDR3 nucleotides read TGTGCCAGTCGACAGGAGGGCACAGATACGCAGTATTTT. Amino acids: CASRQEGTDTQYF.

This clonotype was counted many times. CDR3 DNA sequence: TGCGCCAGCAGCCAAGAGACAGGGATGAATTCACCCCTCCACTTT. It specifies CASSQETGMNSPLHF. The rearrangement links TRBV4-3 to TRBJ1-6; 7 nucleotides agree with TRBD1. V shed 0 bases, J shed 7 bases, and the junction held 3 bases outside the gene matches. The CDR3 extends over 15 amino acids. Germline V gives CDR1 LGHNA, CDR2 YSLEER.

The CDR3 loop reads CASRLAYRGRDNYGYTF. The CDR3 region has the DNA TGTGCAAGTCGCTTAGCCTACAGGGGAAGGGACAACTATGGCTACACCTTC. The chain employs TRBV12-2 and TRBJ1-2; the table assigns TRBD1, which was not confirmed against the DNA. TRBV12-2 is a known pseudogene. The CDR3 has 17 amino acids.

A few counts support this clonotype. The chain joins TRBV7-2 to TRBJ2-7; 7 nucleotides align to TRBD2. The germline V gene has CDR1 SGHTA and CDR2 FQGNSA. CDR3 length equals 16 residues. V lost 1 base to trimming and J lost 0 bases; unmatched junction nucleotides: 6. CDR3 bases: TGTGCCAGCAGCTTAGAAGCGGGGCCTAGCTCCTACGAGCAGTACTTC. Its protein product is CASSLEAGPSSYEQYF.

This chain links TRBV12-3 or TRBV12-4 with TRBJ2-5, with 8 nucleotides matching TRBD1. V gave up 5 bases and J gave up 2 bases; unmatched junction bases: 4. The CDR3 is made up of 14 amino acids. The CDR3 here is CASSPGTGQETQYF. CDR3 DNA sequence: TGTGCCAGCAGTCCCGGGACAGGTCAAGAGACCCAGTACTTC.

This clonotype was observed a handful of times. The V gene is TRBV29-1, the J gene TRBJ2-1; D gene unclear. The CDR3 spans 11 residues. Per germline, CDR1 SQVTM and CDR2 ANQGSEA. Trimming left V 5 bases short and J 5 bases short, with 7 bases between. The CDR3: CSVSRDNEQFF. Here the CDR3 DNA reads TGCAGCGTTTCCCGGGACAATGAGCAGTTCTTC.

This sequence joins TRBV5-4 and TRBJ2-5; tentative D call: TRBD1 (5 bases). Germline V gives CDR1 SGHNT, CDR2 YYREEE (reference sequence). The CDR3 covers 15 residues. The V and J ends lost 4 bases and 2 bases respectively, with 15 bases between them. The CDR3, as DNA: TGTGCCAGCAGCCTATCCCGACAGACTCAAGAGACCCAGTACTTC. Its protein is CASSLSRQTQETQYF.

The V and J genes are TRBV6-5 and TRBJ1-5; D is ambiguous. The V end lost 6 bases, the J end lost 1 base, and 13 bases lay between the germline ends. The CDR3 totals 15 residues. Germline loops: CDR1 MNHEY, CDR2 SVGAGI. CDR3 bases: TGTGCCAGCAGATTAAGCGGTGAGAGCAATCAGCCCCAGCATTTT. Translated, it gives CASRLSGESNQPQHF.

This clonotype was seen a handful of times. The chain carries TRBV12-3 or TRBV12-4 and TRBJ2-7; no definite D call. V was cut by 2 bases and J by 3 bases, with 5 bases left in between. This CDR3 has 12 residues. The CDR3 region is CASSLTNYEQYF. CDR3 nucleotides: TGTGCCAGCAGTTTAACTAACTACGAGCAGTACTTC.

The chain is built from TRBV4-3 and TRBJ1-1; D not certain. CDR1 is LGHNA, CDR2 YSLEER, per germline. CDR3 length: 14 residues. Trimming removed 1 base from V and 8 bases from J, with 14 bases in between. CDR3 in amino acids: CASSQAHRAPEAFF. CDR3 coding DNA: TGCGCCAGCAGCCAAGCGCACCGGGCCCCAGAAGCTTTCTTT.

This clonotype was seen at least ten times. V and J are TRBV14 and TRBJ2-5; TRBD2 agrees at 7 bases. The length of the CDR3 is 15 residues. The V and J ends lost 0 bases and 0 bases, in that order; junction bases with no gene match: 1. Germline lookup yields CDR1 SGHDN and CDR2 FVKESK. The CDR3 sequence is CASSQDGGNQETQYF. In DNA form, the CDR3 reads TGTGCCAGCAGCCAAGACGGGGGGAACCAAGAGACCCAGTACTTC.

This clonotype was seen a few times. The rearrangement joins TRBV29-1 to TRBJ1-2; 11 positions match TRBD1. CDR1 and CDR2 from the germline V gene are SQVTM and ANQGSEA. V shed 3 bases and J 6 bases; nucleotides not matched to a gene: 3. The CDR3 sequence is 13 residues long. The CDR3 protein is CSVEGQGVDGYTF. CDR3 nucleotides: TGCAGCGTTGAGGGACAGGGGGTGGATGGCTACACCTTC.

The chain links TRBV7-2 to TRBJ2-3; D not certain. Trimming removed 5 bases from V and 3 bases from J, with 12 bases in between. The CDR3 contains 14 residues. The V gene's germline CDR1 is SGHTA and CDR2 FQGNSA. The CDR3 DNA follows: TGTGCCAGCAGCCCGGACCCCGTTACAGATACGCAGTATTTT. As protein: CASSPDPVTDTQYF.

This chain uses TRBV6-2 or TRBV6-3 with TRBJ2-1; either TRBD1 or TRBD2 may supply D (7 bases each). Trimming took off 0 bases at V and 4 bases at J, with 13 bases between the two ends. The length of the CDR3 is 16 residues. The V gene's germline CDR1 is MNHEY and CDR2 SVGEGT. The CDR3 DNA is TGTGCCAGCAGTTACTCGTGGCAGGGGGGGTACAATGAGCAGTTCTTC. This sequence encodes CASSYSWQGGYNEQFF.

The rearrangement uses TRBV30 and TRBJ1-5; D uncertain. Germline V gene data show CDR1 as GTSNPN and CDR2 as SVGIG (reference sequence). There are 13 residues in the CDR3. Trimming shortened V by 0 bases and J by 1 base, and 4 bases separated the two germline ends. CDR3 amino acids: CAWSVRSNQPQHF. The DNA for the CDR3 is TGTGCCTGGAGTGTGAGGAGCAATCAGCCCCAGCATTTT.

The CDR3 loop reads CASSPKVAASTDTQYF. The CDR3 coding sequence is TGTGCCAGCAGCCCGAAGGTGGCAGCTAGCACAGATACGCAGTATTTT. The genes are TRBV7-8 and TRBJ2-3; D remains ambiguous. The CDR3 runs 16 residues. Germline V gene data show CDR1 as SGHVS and CDR2 as FQNEAQ. Trimming took off 5 bases at V and 0 bases at J, with 15 bases between the two ends.

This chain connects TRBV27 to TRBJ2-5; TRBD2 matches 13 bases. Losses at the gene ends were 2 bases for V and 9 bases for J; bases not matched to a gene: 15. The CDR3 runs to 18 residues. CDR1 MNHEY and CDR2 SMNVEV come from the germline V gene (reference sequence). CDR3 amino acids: CASSLRGLAGDTQGAQYF. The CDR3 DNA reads TGTGCCAGCAGTTTACGTGGACTAGCGGGGGATACCCAAGGGGCCCAGTACTTC.

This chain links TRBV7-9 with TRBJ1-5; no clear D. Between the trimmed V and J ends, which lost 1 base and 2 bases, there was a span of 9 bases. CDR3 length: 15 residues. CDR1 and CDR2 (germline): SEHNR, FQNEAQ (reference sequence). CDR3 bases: TGTGCCAGCAGCTTAGTCGGTGAGGGCAATCAGCCCCAGCATTTT. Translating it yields CASSLVGEGNQPQHF.

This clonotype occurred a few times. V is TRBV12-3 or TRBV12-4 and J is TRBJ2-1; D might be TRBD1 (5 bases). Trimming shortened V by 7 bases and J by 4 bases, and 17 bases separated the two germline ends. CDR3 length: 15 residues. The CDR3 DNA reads TGTGCCAGCACCCCAACAGGACACACTTACAATGAGCAGTTCTTC. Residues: CASTPTGHTYNEQFF.

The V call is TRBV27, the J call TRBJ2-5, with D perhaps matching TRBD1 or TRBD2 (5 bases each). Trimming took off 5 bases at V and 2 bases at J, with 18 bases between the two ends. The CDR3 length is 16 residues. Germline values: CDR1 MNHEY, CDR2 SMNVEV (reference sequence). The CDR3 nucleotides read TGTGCCAGCAGTGGGGGAGCCAGGATCCAACAAGAGACCCAGTACTTC. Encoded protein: CASSGGARIQQETQYF.

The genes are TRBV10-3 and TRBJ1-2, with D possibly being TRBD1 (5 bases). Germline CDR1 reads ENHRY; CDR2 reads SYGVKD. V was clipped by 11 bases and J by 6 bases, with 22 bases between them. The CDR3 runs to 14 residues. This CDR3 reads CAGGPCLSRNGYTF. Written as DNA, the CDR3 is TGTGCCGGGGGACCGTGTCTATCGAGGAATGGCTACACCTTC.

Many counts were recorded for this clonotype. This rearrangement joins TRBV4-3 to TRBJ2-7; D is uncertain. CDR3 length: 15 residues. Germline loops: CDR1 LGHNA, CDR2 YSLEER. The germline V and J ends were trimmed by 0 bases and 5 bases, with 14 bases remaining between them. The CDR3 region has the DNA TGCGCCAGCAGCCAAGACTCTGCGGTCTCGGACGAGCAGTACTTC. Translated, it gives CASSQDSAVSDEQYF.